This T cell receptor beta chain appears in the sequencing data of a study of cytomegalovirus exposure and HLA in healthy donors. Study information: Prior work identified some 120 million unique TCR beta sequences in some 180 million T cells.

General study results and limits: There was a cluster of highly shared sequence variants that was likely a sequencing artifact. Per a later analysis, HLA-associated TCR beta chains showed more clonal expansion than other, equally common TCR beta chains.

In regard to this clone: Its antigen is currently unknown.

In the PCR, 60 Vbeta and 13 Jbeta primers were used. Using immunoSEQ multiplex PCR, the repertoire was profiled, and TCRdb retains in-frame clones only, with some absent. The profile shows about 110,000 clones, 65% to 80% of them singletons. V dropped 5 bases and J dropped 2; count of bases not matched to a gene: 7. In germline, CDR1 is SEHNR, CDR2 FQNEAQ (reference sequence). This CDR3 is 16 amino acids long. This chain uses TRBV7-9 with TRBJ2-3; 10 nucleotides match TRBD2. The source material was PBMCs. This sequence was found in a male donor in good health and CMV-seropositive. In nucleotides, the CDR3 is TGTGCCAGCAGCCCGGGACTAGCGAGGACCACAGATACGCAGTATTTT. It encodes CASSPGLARTTDTQYF.